Listed below are T cell receptor beta chains from one sample, sequenced in a study of T-cell reconstitution after alpha-beta-depleted transplantation in children. TCRdb used MiXCR to reprocess the PCR reads, holding one entry per CDR3 protein. Here the sample spans about 420,000 distinct CDR3 sequences, around 15% being singletons. Sequencing was performed on PBMCs, mostly from graft donor cells, taken 360 days after TCRalphabeta/CD19-depleted stem cell transplant. These receptors were obtained from a boy in the first two years of life who had a stem cell transplant for Wiskott-Aldrich syndrome, so the T cells may come from the graft donor. Each CDR3 is given with its conserved first and last residue. A D gene is named only where the DNA matches it firmly. Size is stated for part of the rows, as once, few or many counts, or as a class when the clone is expanded.

j_gene | d_gene | abundance | v_gene | CDR3nt | CDR3aa
TRBJ1-1 | . | few | TRBV3-1 | TGTGCCAGCAGCCGCGGAGGCAGGATGAACACTGAAGCTTTCTTT | CASSRGGRMNTEAFF
TRBJ2-3 | . | few | TRBV10-3 | TGTGCCATCAGTGAGTCGGCGGGGCCGAGGACAGATACGCAGTATTTT | CAISESAGPRTDTQYF
TRBJ1-1 | . | . | TRBV6-5 | TGTGCCAGCAGTTACTCAAGCTCCAGATTAGCCACTGAAGCTTTCTTT | CASSYSSSRLATEAFF
TRBJ2-1 | . | few | TRBV6-5 | TGTGCCAGCAGTTACTCATACGTGTACAATGAGCAGTTCTTC | CASSYSYVYNEQFF
TRBJ2-5 | . | . | TRBV25-1 | TGTGCCAGCAGTGATCCCTACAGGGCCCGGGAGACCCAGTACTTC | CASSDPYRARETQYF
TRBJ1-5 | . | . | TRBV20-1 | TGCAGTGCTAGACAGGGATACGATCAGCCCCAGCATTTT | CSARQGYDQPQHF
TRBJ1-4 | . | few | TRBV15 | TGTGCCACCAGCAGAGGAAGGGCAGTTAATGAAAAACTGTTTTTT | CATSRGRAVNEKLFF
TRBJ2-4 | . | few | TRBV12-3/TRBV12-4 | TGTGCCAGCAGTTCCTCAAGGGGACCCCTAGCCAAAAACATTCAGTACTTC | CASSSSRGPLAKNIQYF
TRBJ2-5 | . | few | TRBV29-1 | TGCAGCGTTCAGGGGAGAAAGACCCAGTACTTC | CSVQGRKTQYF
TRBJ2-7 | TRBD1 | . | TRBV11-2 | TGTGCCAGCAGCCATGACAGGGCGATCGACGAGCAGTACTTC | CASSHDRAIDEQYF
TRBJ2-4 | TRBD1 | . | TRBV4-1 | TGCGCCAGCGGCTCCGACAGGGGTTACATTCAGTACTTC | CASGSDRGYIQYF
TRBJ2-3 | . | . | TRBV12-3/TRBV12-4 | TGTGCCAGCAGTTTGTCCATCCTAGGTTTGAGGGGCACAGATACGCAGTATTTT | CASSLSILGLRGTDTQYF
TRBJ1-1 | . | few | TRBV29-1 | TGCAGCGGCCGAAAGCTGAACACTGAAGCTTTCTTT | CSGRKLNTEAFF
TRBJ2-3 | TRBD2 | few | TRBV12-3/TRBV12-4 | TGTGCCAGCAGTTTGGGGACTAGCGGGAGAAAGGCGGATACGCAGTATTTT | CASSLGTSGRKADTQYF
TRBJ2-7 | . | few | TRBV7-6 | TGTGCCAGCAGCTCGGGTGTTGCCGACTACGAGCAGTACTTC | CASSSGVADYEQYF
TRBJ2-7 | . | . | TRBV5-6 | TGTGCCAGCAGCTTGATAGAATCCTACGAGCAGTACTTC | CASSLIESYEQYF
TRBJ2-3 | TRBD2 | few | TRBV11-2 | TGTGCCAGCAGCTTAGGATGGCCCCGCGGGGGGCTAGACACAGATACGCAGTATTTT | CASSLGWPRGGLDTDTQYF
TRBJ2-5 | TRBD2 | . | TRBV11-1 | TGTGCCAGCAGCTTAGCCCTAGCGGGGGCGGAGCGAGAGACCCAGTACTTC | CASSLALAGAERETQYF
TRBJ2-5 | TRBD2 | . | TRBV10-3 | TGTGCCATCAGTGACGGCGGGAGCTACCAAGAGACCCAGTACTTC | CAISDGGSYQETQYF
TRBJ2-6 | . | . | TRBV29-1 | TGCAGCGTGGGGGACACCCGCTCTGGGGCCAACGTCCTGACTTTC | CSVGDTRSGANVLTF
TRBJ1-3 | . | . | TRBV12-3/TRBV12-4 | TGTGCCAGCAGATGGACGGGACTTCTAGGCACCATATATTTT | CASRWTGLLGTIYF
TRBJ2-1 | . | . | TRBV29-1 | TGCAGCGTTCTTTATAACAATGAGCAGTTCTTC | CSVLYNNEQFF
TRBJ2-7 | . | . | TRBV21-1 | TGTGCCAGCACGACCGTAGGGGCAGCCCAGGAGCAGTACTTC | CASTTVGAAQEQYF
TRBJ1-5 | . | . | TRBV7-9 | TGTGCCAGCAGCTTAACGAACGGCGGCGCGATCAATCAGCCCCAGCATTTT | CASSLTNGGAINQPQHF
TRBJ2-7 | . | many | TRBV4-3 | TGCGCCAGCAGCCAAGATCTCGGTGGCGAGGGGAGAGACGAGCAGTACTTC | CASSQDLGGEGRDEQYF
TRBJ2-1 | TRBD1 | many | TRBV4-2 | TGTGCCAGCAGCCAAGAAGGGACAGGGTACGGTGGGTTCAATGAGCAGTTCTTC | CASSQEGTGYGGFNEQFF
TRBJ2-1 | TRBD2 | few | TRBV9 | TGTGCCAGCAGCGTATCCCGAGCGGGAGATCGCAATGAGCAGTTCTTC | CASSVSRAGDRNEQFF
TRBJ2-5 | . | . | TRBV12-3/TRBV12-4 | TGTGCCAGCAGGGGCCGTAGCGACCAAGAGACCCAGTACTTC | CASRGRSDQETQYF
TRBJ1-2 | . | few | TRBV12-3/TRBV12-4 | TGTGCCAGCACCCCAGGCGGCACCGGCTCCTATGGCTACACCTTC | CASTPGGTGSYGYTF
TRBJ2-1 | TRBD2 | few | TRBV3-1 | TGTGCCAGCAGCACCTGGACTAGCGGGAGACCCAGCTCCTACAATGAGCAGTTCTTC | CASSTWTSGRPSSYNEQFF
TRBJ2-1 | TRBD2 | few | TRBV12-3/TRBV12-4 | TGTGCCAGCAGTTTAAGCGGGGACAATGAGCAGTTCTTC | CASSLSGDNEQFF
TRBJ2-7 | . | . | TRBV29-1 | TGCAGCGTTGAAACCGGGCCTCCCTACGAGCAGTACTTC | CSVETGPPYEQYF
TRBJ2-7 | TRBD2 | few | TRBV5-5 | TGTGCCAGCATCCCGGGACTAGCGGGCTACGAGCAGTACTTC | CASIPGLAGYEQYF
TRBJ2-7 | TRBD2 | . | TRBV10-3 | TGTGCCATCAGTGAGTCAGGGCTAGCGGCCCGTAGGGAGCAGTACTTC | CAISESGLAARREQYF
TRBJ2-2 | TRBD1 | many | TRBV10-3 | TGTGCCATCAGTGGACAGGGAAACACCGGGGAGCTGTTTTTT | CAISGQGNTGELFF
TRBJ2-1 | . | . | TRBV2 | TGTGCCAGCAGTGAACTCTCCTACAATGAGCAGTTCTTC | CASSELSYNEQFF
TRBJ2-2 | . | few | TRBV5-1 | TGCGCCAGCAGCCTCCGCCCCGAGGCAAACACCGGGGAGCTGTTTTTT | CASSLRPEANTGELFF
TRBJ2-7 | . | few | TRBV20-1 | TGCAGTGCTAGAGATACATCTCTCGCGGATCAGTACTTC | CSARDTSLADQYF
TRBJ2-3 | TRBD1 | few | TRBV10-2 | TGCGCCAGCAGTGGAACCAGGGGGTCGGGGCAGTATTTT | CASSGTRGSGQYF
TRBJ2-1 | . | . | TRBV24-1 | TGTGCCACCAGTGATTCCTACGGTACCACTGACAGTTACAATGAGCAGTTCTTC | CATSDSYGTTDSYNEQFF
TRBJ2-1 | . | few | TRBV10-3 | TGTGCCTCAGGAGACTCCTACAATGAGCAGTTCTTC | CASGDSYNEQFF
TRBJ2-2 | TRBD2 | few | TRBV4-1 | TGCGCCAGCAGCCAAGATTCGATAGCGGGGGGGCCGTACACCGGGGAGCTGTTTTTT | CASSQDSIAGGPYTGELFF
TRBJ2-7 | TRBD1 | few | TRBV6-2/TRBV6-3 | TGTGCCAGCAGACAAGGGGGCTTTGAGCAGTACTTC | CASRQGGFEQYF
TRBJ1-5 | . | . | TRBV7-2 | TGTGCCAGCAGCTTAAAGGGTACGGATCAGCCCCAGCATTTT | CASSLKGTDQPQHF
TRBJ1-5 | . | . | TRBV20-1 | TGCAGTGCTAGAGCAGGCTTCAATCAGCCCCAGCATTTT | CSARAGFNQPQHF
TRBJ2-7 | TRBD2 | . | TRBV7-2 | TGTGCCAGCAGCTATGGGACTAGCGGGAGGGTTTCCTACGAGCAGTACTTC | CASSYGTSGRVSYEQYF
TRBJ2-1 | TRBD2 | . | TRBV24-1 | TGTGCCACCAGTGGCTTGGGCCTGACTAGCGGAAGCTCCTACAATGAGCAGTTCTTC | CATSGLGLTSGSSYNEQFF
TRBJ1-2 | . | once | TRBV27 | TGTGCCAGCAGTTGGGGGGGCCCCGCCTATGGCTACACCTTC | CASSWGGPAYGYTF
TRBJ1-5 | . | . | TRBV12-3/TRBV12-4 | TGTGCCAGCAGTTTTCGTTACAGGGAACAAGGACAGCCCCAGCATTTT | CASSFRYREQGQPQHF
TRBJ2-2 | . | few | TRBV24-1 | TGTGCCACCAGTGATTTGGACGGGTCAACAGCCGGGGAGCTGTTTTTT | CATSDLDGSTAGELFF
TRBJ2-1 | . | . | TRBV6-5 | TGTGCCAGCAGTTACTCGATCCGAGGAACCGGATTCAACAATGAGCAGTTCTTC | CASSYSIRGTGFNNEQFF
TRBJ2-7 | . | . | TRBV9 | TGTGCCAGCAGTGCTGAGGACGGACTCTACGAGCAGTACTTC | CASSAEDGLYEQYF
TRBJ2-5 | . | few | TRBV3-1 | TGTGCCAGCAGCCAAGATACCCGACCGGGGGAGACCCAGTACTTC | CASSQDTRPGETQYF